The 21 T cell receptor beta chains given below trace back to one sample, sequenced in a study of response to subunit inactivated influenza vaccine. Each CDR3 protein is one row after TCRdb ran MiXCR on the RT-PCR reads. Found here are about half a million distinct CDR3 sequences, 10% to 11% of them singletons; the top ten hold less than 15%. The material sequenced was PBMCs from blood, taken more than 35 days after vaccination. Receptor source: a man between 45 and 60 years old who received an inactivated influenza vaccine.

The chain links TRBV15 to TRBJ1-5, with D tentatively TRBD1 (6 bases). The CDR3 sequence is 14 residues long. Trimming pared 0 bases from V and 8 bases from J, leaving 11 bases between. Germline V gives CDR1 LNHNV, CDR2 YYDKDF (reference sequence). The CDR3 reads CATSRDIEGEPQHF. In nucleotides, the CDR3 is TGTGCCACCAGCAGAGATATCGAGGGGGAGCCCCAGCATTTT.

This chain joins TRBV28 and TRBJ2-5; the match to TRBD2 covers 13 bases. Germline lookup yields CDR1 MDHEN and CDR2 SYDVKM. Trimming took 5 bases from V and 3 from J; bases not matched to a gene: 6. The CDR3 extends over 16 amino acids. The CDR3 sequence is CASSTSGTSGEETQYF. The CDR3, as DNA: TGTGCCAGCAGTACGTCCGGGACTAGCGGGGAAGAGACCCAGTACTTC.

This clonotype was seen many times. This chain uses TRBV7-3 with TRBJ2-2; D gene ambiguous. Germline V gives CDR1 SGHTA, CDR2 FQGTGA. The CDR3 has 14 residues. V gave up 4 bases and J gave up 6 bases, with 12 bases separating them. The CDR3 is CASSSAPSAGELFF. The CDR3 coding sequence is TGTGCCAGCAGCTCCGCGCCTTCTGCCGGGGAGCTGTTTTTT.

The chain couples TRBV3-1 to TRBJ1-6, with D possibly TRBD1 on 6 matching bases. The CDR3 spans 17 residues. CDR1 and CDR2 from the germline V gene are LGHDT and YNNKEL (reference sequence). The germline V and J ends were trimmed by 3 bases and 5 bases, with 17 bases remaining between them. The CDR3 protein is CASSQTGGAVNNSPLHF. The CDR3 DNA reads TGTGCCAGCAGCCAGACCGGGGGGGCAGTCAATAATTCACCCCTCCACTTT. Complete variable domain (other parts from reference TRBV3-1 and TRBJ1-6): DTAVSQTPKYLVTQMGNDKSIKCEQNLGHDTMYWYKQDSKKFLKIMFSYNNKELIINETVPNRFSPKSPDKAHLNLHINSLELGDSAVYFCASSQTGGAVNNSPLHFGNGTRLTVT.

The chain couples TRBV28 to TRBJ2-1; D is unclear. The germline V and J ends were trimmed by 1 base and 3 bases, with 7 bases remaining between them. Germline CDR1 reads MDHEN; CDR2 reads SYDVKM. The CDR3 loop spans 14 amino acids. CDR3 residues: CASSLSGYYNEQFF. CDR3 sequence (DNA): TGTGCCAGCAGTTTATCCGGCTACTACAATGAGCAGTTCTTC.

The rearrangement uses TRBV18 and TRBJ1-5; TRBD1 might be the D (5 bases). V gave up 4 bases and J gave up 1 base, with 11 bases separating them. The CDR3 loop spans 15 amino acids. The germline V gene encodes CDR1 KGHSH and CDR2 LQKENI. The CDR3 DNA sequence: TGTGCCAGCTCACTACTCGGGGACAGCAATCAGCCCCAGCATTTT. Its protein is CASSLLGDSNQPQHF. Combining the CDR3 with reference TRBV18 and TRBJ1-5 gives the whole variable domain NAGVMQNPRHLVRRRGQEARLRCSPMKGHSHVYWYRQLPEEGLKFMVYLQKENIIDESGMPKERFSAEFPKEGPSILRIQQVVRGDSAAYFCASSLLGDSNQPQHFGDGTRLSIL.

This clonotype appeared many times. The rearrangement uses TRBV24-1 and TRBJ2-1, with 9 bases matching TRBD2. The CDR3 has 15 amino acids. Germline V lookup: CDR1 KGHDR, CDR2 SFDVKD. Trimming cost V 5 bases and J 7 bases; bases outside gene matches: 8. The CDR3 spells CATSVASGKANEQFF. CDR3 in DNA: TGTGCCACCAGTGTGGCTAGCGGGAAGGCAAATGAGCAGTTCTTC.

This sequence joins TRBV28 and TRBJ2-3, with D tentatively TRBD2 (5 bases). V gave up 5 bases and J gave up 2 bases, with 17 bases separating them. CDR3 length: 16 amino acids. Germline V gives CDR1 MDHEN, CDR2 SYDVKM. CDR3 nucleotides: TGTGCCAGCAGTATCCCAGCGGCGCACCTCACAGATACGCAGTATTTT. This codes for CASSIPAAHLTDTQYF.

This clonotype was found many times. The genes are TRBV12-3 or TRBV12-4 and TRBJ2-3, with 13 bases identical to TRBD2. V trimming: 7 bases; J trimming: 4 bases; junction bases outside the gene matches: 5. The CDR3 runs 15 residues. In DNA form, the CDR3 reads TGTGCCAGCACCGGACTAGCGGGAGTTTCAGATACGCAGTATTTT. It encodes CASTGLAGVSDTQYF.

The chain links TRBV6-2 or TRBV6-3 to TRBJ2-7, with D perhaps matching TRBD1 or TRBD2 (5 bases each). This CDR3 contains 15 residues. Germline assignment: CDR1 MNHEY and CDR2 SVGEGT. V was shortened by 4 bases and J by 2 bases, with 15 bases between the two germline ends. The CDR3 nucleotides are TGTGCCAGCAGTTCTACCGGGACCGTGACCTACGAGCAGTACTTC. This encodes CASSSTGTVTYEQYF.

CDR3 loop: CASSPAASGRHYNEQFF. In nucleotides, the CDR3 is TGTGCCAGCAGTCCAGCGGCTAGCGGGAGGCACTACAATGAGCAGTTCTTC. The rearrangement links TRBV6-1 to TRBJ2-1; 11 bases match TRBD2. The CDR3 extends over 17 amino acids. V shed 5 bases, J shed 3 bases, and the junction held 9 bases outside the gene matches. CDR1 and CDR2 from the germline V gene are MNHNS and SASEGT.

The chain couples TRBV4-3 to TRBJ1-2; D not certain. The germline V gene encodes CDR1 LGHNA and CDR2 YSLEER. This CDR3 has 15 residues. The V end was cut by 0 bases, the J end by 2 bases, with 10 bases between. The CDR3 DNA sequence: TGCGCCAGCAGCCAAGATTATGGGAGAAACTATGGCTACACCTTC. Protein: CASSQDYGRNYGYTF.

This clonotype was detected a few times. The chain employs TRBV7-6 and TRBJ2-1, with 9 bases matching TRBD1. This CDR3 is built from 17 residues. V gave up 5 bases and J gave up 0 bases; unmatched junction bases: 8. Germline CDR1 is SGHVS and CDR2 is FNYEAQ. The CDR3 DNA reads TGTGCCAGCAGCAAAACAGGGGGCCTTAGCTCCTACAATGAGCAGTTCTTC. Protein product: CASSKTGGLSSYNEQFF.

This clonotype has ten or more counts. V is TRBV7-9 and J is TRBJ2-7; 12 bases fit TRBD1. The germline V gene encodes CDR1 SEHNR and CDR2 FQNEAQ (reference sequence). CDR3 length: 15 amino acids. With V trimmed by 5 bases and J by 4 bases, 6 bases remained unmatched. CDR3 loop: CASSKWGQGAYEQYF. CDR3 nucleotides: TGTGCCAGCAGCAAATGGGGACAGGGGGCTTACGAGCAGTACTTC. The full variable domain, completed using reference TRBV7-9 and TRBJ2-7, is DTGVSQNPRHKITKRGQNVTFRCDPISEHNRLYWYRQTLGQGPEFLTYFQNEAQLEKSRLLSDRFSAERPKGSFSTLEIQRTEQGDSAMYLCASSKWGQGAYEQYFGPGTRLTVT.

This clonotype was observed at least ten times. The chain employs TRBV6-5 and TRBJ2-4; TRBD1 matches at 12 bases. The CDR3 consists of 19 residues. In germline, CDR1 is MNHEY, CDR2 SVGAGI. V trimming: 0 bases; J trimming: 0 bases; junction bases outside the gene matches: 6. The CDR3 spells CASSYSLGTGGQAKNIQYF. The DNA of the CDR3 is TGTGCCAGCAGTTACTCTCTCGGGACAGGGGGCCAAGCCAAAAACATTCAGTACTTC.

This clonotype has ten or more counts. The J gene is TRBJ2-3, the V gene TRBV10-3; no firm D call. Trimming pared 7 bases from V and 2 bases from J, leaving 7 bases between. The CDR3 is 12 residues long. Germline V gene sequence: CDR1 ENHRY, CDR2 SYGVKD. The DNA for the CDR3 is TGTGCCATCAAGTCCCCCACAGATACGCAGTATTTT. It is translated as CAIKSPTDTQYF.

In this sample, this clonotype turned up many times. This chain uses TRBV5-4 with TRBJ2-3; D may be TRBD1 or TRBD2 (5 bases each). The CDR3 extends over 17 amino acids. Trimming took off 1 base at V and 0 bases at J, with 15 bases between the two ends. Germline values: CDR1 SGHNT, CDR2 YYREEE (reference sequence). The CDR3 bases are TGTGCCAGCAGCTTGTCCCCTGGGGCTAGCAGCACAGATACGCAGTATTTT. Translating it yields CASSLSPGASSTDTQYF.

The table lists this clonotype with many counts. V is TRBV20-1 and J is TRBJ1-1, with D possibly TRBD1 on 5 matching bases. CDR3 length equals 11 residues. Germline values: CDR1 DFQATT, CDR2 SNEGSKA (reference sequence). Trimming removed 3 bases from V and 6 bases from J, with 8 bases in between. CDR3 residues: CSASQGAEAFF. The CDR3 nucleotides read TGCAGTGCTAGTCAGGGCGCTGAAGCTTTCTTT.

This clonotype has a handful of counts. The J gene is TRBJ2-7, the V gene TRBV7-8; tentatively, D is TRBD1 (5 bases). V was pared by 1 base and J by 5 bases, with 9 bases between. Germline V CDR1 and CDR2: SGHVS, FQNEAQ. This CDR3 contains 13 residues. The CDR3 DNA reads TGTGCCAGCAGCTTAGGGCAGGGTCACGAGCAGTACTTC. Protein: CASSLGQGHEQYF. Complete variable domain (other parts from reference TRBV7-8 and TRBJ2-7): GAGVSQSPRYKVAKRGQDVALRCDPISGHVSLFWYQQALGQGPEFLTYFQNEAQLDKSGLPSDRFFAERPEGSVSTLKIQRTQQEDSAVYLCASSLGQGHEQYFGPGTRLTVT.

This rearrangement joins TRBV5-1 to TRBJ2-2, with D possibly matching TRBD1 (6 bases). Germline V lookup: CDR1 SGHRS, CDR2 YFSETQ. V was cut by 2 bases and J by 5 bases, with 13 bases left in between. CDR3 length: 15 residues. CDR3 loop: CASSFSAGVTGELFF. For the CDR3, the DNA is TGCGCCAGCAGCTTCTCGGCAGGGGTTACCGGGGAGCTGTTTTTT.

This chain links TRBV28 with TRBJ2-5; D not resolved. Germline V gene sequence: CDR1 MDHEN, CDR2 SYDVKM. Trimming removed 10 bases from V and 3 bases from J, with 15 bases in between. The CDR3 sequence is 13 residues long. As DNA, the CDR3 is TGTGCCATCGGCCTGCACTCGGAAGAGACCCAGTACTTC. Translating it yields CAIGLHSEETQYF. Drawing the rest from reference TRBV28 and TRBJ2-5, the complete variable domain is DVKVTQSSRYLVKRTGEKVFLECVQDMDHENMFWYRQDPGLGLRLIYFSYDVKMKEKGDIPEGYSVSREKKERFSLILESASTNQTSMYLCAIGLHSEETQYFGPGTRLLVL.